This TCR beta chain originates from a study of shared clonotypes between healthy human individuals. Sequencing was performed with immunoSEQ multiplex PCR; in TCRdb, only in-frame clones are kept and a portion is missing. This sample carries millions of clones, more than 80% of them seen once, and the ten largest clones take about 0.41%. The receptor comes from a man between 18 and 29 years old in good health. Some clones in this sample may be carry-over from other donors' samples. The material sequenced was naive CD4+ T cells from PBMCs. Described subset: CD45RA+ positively selected.

Written as DNA, the CDR3 is TGTGCCAGCAGCCTAGAGGGACTAGCGGCCGAGACCCAGTACTTC. It translates to CASSLEGLAAETQYF. The gene calls are TRBV27 and TRBJ2-5, with TRBD2 matching 11 bases. From germline, CDR1 is MNHEY and CDR2 SMNVEV (reference sequence). J gave up 5 bases and V 6 bases, and 8 bases lay outside the gene matches. The CDR3 loop spans 15 amino acids.